This T cell receptor beta chain came from a study of OX40 agonist ivuxolimab in advanced cancers. General study findings and limits: Doses of 0.1 to 3.0 mg/kg were accompanied by clonal expansion of CD4+ and CD8+ blood T cells by week 6.

V was pared by 7 bases and J by 3 bases, with 10 bases between. The CDR3 extends over 13 amino acids. Germline V gene data show CDR1 as LNHDA and CDR2 as SQIVND (reference sequence). Sequencing was performed with immunoSEQ multiplex PCR; in TCRdb, only in-frame clones are kept and a portion is missing. The table lists tens of thousands of clones, roughly 78% of them singletons. A remark on this clone: What it recognizes is unknown.

This specimen consisted of CD4+ or CD8+ T cells sorted from blood, obtained in a trial of the OX40 agonist ivuxolimab. The clonotype comes from an adult with an advanced solid tumor such as melanoma, head and neck, liver or kidney cancer. This sequence joins TRBV19 and TRBJ1-3, with TRBD1 as a possible D gene (6 bases). The CDR3 protein is CASKKGDGNTIYF. The CDR3 region has the DNA TGTGCCAGTAAGAAGGGGGATGGAAACACCATATATTTT.